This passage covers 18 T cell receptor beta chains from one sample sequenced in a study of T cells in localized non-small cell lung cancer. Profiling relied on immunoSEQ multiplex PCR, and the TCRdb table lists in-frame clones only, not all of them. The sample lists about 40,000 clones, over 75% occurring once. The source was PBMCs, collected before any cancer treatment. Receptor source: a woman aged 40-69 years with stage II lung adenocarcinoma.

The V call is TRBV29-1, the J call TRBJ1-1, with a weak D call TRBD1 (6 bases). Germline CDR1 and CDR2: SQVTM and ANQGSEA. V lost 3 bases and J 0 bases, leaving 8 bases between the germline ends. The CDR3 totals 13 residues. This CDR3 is CSVDDRLNTEAFF. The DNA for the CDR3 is TGCAGCGTTGACGACAGGTTGAACACTGAAGCTTTCTTT. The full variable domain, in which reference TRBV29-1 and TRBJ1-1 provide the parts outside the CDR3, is SAVISQKPSRDICQRGTSLTIQCQVDSQVTMMFWYRQQPGQSLTLIATANQGSEATYESGFVIDKFPISRPNLTFSTLTVSNMSPEDSSIYLCSVDDRLNTEAFFGQGTRLTVV.

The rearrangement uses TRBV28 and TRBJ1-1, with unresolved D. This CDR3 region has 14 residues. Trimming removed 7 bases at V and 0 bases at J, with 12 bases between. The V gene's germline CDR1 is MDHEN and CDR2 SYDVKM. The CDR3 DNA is TGTGCCAGCAAAGGCCTCCAGATGAACACTGAAGCTTTCTTT. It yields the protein CASKGLQMNTEAFF.

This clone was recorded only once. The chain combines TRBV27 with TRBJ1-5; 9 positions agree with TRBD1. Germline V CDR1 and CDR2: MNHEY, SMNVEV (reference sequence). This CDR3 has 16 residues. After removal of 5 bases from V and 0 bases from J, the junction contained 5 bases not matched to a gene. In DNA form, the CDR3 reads TGTGCCAGCAGTCGCAGGGGACAGGGTAGCAATCAGCCCCAGCATTTT. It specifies CASSRRGQGSNQPQHF.

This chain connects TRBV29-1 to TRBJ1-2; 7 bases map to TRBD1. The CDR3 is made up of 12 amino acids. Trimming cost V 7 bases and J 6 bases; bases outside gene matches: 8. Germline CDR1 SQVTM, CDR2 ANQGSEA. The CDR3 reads CSALQGTHGYTF. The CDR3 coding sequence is TGCAGCGCTCTACAGGGGACCCATGGCTACACCTTC.

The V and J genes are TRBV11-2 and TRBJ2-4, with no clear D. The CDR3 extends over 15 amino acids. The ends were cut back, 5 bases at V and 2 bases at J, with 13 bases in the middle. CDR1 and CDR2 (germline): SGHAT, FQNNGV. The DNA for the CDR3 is TGTGCCAGCAGCCCCCCACCCGATTCCAAAAACATTCAGTACTTC. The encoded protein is CASSPPPDSKNIQYF.

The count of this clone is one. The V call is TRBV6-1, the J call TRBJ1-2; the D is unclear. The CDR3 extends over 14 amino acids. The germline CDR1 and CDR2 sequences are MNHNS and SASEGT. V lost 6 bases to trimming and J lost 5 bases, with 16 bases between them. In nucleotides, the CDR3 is TGTGCCAGCAGCCTAGTCCCCGAAATGTATGGCTACACCTTC. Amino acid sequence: CASSLVPEMYGYTF.

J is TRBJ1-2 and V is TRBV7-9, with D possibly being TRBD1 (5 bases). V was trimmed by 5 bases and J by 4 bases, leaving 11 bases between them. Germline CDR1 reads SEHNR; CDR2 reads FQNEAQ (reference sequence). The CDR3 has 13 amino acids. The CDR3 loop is CASSRQYGYGYTF. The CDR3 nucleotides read TGTGCCAGCAGCCGACAGTATGGCTATGGCTACACCTTC.

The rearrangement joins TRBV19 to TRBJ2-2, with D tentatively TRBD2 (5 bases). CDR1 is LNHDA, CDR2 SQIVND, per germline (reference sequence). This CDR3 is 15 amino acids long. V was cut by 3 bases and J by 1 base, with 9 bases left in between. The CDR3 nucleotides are TGTGCCAGTAGTATCGCCGCGGGGAACACCGGGGAGCTGTTTTTT. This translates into CASSIAAGNTGELFF.

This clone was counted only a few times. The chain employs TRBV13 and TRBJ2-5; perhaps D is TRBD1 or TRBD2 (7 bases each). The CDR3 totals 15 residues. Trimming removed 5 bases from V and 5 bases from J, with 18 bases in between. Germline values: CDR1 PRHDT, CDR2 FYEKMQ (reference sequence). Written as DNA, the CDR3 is TGTGCCAGCAGCCCAACCGCCAGGGGGGGGGAGACCCAGTACTTC. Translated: CASSPTARGGETQYF.

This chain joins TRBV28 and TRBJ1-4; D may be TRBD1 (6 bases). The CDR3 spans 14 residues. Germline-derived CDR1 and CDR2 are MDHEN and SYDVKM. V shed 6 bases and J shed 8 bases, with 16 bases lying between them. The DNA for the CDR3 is TGTGCCAGCAGCCTCTTCGGGGGCGGGGAAAAACTGTTTTTT. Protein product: CASSLFGGGEKLFF.

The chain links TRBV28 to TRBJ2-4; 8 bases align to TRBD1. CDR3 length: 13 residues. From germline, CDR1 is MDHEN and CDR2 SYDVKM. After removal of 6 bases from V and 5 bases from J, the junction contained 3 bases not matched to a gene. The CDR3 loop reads CASRRQGQNIQYF. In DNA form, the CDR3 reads TGTGCCAGCAGACGACAGGGGCAAAACATTCAGTACTTC.

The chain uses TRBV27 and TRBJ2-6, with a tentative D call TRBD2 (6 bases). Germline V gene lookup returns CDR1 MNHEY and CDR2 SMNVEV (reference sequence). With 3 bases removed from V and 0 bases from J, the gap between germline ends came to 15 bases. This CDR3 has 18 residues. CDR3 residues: CASSFVGGLLSGANVLTF. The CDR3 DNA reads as TGTGCCAGCAGTTTCGTGGGGGGTCTCCTCTCTGGGGCCAACGTCCTGACTTTC.

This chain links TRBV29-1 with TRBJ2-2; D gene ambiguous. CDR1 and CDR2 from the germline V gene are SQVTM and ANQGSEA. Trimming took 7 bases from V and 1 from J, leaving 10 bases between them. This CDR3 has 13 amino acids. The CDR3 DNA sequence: TGCAGCGCACCCGACCTGAACACCGGGGAGCTGTTTTTT. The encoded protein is CSAPDLNTGELFF.

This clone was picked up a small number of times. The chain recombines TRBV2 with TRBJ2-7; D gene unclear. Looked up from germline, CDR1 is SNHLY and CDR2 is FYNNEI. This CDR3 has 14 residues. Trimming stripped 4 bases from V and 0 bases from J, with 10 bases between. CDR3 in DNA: TGTGCCAGCAGTGGAAACAGCGTCTCCTACGAGCAGTACTTC. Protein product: CASSGNSVSYEQYF.

The CDR3 sequence: CASSQDTSGGYSNQPQHF. As DNA, the CDR3 is TGCGCCAGCAGCCAAGACACATCAGGGGGATATAGCAATCAGCCCCAGCATTTT. The chain carries TRBV4-1 and TRBJ1-5; 7 bases map to TRBD1. The CDR3 has 18 residues. V lost 0 bases, J lost 0 bases, and 8 bases stayed unmatched. Germline loops: CDR1 MGHRA, CDR2 YSYEKL.

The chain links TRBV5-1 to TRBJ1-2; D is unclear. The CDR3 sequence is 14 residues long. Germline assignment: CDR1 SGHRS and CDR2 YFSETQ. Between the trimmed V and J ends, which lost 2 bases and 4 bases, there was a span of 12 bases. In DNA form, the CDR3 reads TGCGCCAGCAGCTTAGGGTCAAGCCTCTATGGCTACACCTTC. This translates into CASSLGSSLYGYTF.

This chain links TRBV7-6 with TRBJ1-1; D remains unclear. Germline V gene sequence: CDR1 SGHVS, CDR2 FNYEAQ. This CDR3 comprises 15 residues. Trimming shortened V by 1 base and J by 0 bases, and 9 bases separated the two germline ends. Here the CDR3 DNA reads TGTGCCAGCAGCTTAGGTTTAGGTTTGAACACTGAAGCTTTCTTT. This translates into CASSLGLGLNTEAFF.

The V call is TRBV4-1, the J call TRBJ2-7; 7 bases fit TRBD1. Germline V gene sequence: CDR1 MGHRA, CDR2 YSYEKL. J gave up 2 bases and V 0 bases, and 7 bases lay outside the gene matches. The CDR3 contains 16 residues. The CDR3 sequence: CASSQEWAGGTYEQYF. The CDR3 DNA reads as TGCGCCAGCAGCCAAGAATGGGCAGGGGGAACCTACGAGCAGTACTTC.